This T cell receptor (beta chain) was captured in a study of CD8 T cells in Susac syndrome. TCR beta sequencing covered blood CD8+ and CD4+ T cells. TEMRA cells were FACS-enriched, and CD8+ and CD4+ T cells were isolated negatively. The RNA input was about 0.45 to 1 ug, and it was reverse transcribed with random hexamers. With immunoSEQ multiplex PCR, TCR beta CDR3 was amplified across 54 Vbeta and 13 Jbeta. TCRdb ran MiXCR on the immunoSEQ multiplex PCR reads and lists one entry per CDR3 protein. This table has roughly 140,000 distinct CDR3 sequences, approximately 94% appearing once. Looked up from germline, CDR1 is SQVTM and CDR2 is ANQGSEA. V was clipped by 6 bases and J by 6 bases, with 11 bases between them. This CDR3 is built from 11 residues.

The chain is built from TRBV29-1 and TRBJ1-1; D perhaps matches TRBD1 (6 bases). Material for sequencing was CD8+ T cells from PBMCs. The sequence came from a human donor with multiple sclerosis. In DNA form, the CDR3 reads TGCAGCGTGGCACAGGGACCTGAAGCTTTCTTT. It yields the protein CSVAQGPEAFF.